This entry lists 21 T cell receptor beta chains sequenced from one sample in a study of T cell repertoires in cytomegalovirus infection. TCRdb used MiXCR to reprocess the reads, holding one entry per CDR3 protein. The sample lists fewer than 550,000 distinct CDR3 sequences, approximately 26% occurring once. Sequencing used PBMCs. The origin of the receptors is a human donor in good health (CMV status not recorded). Some clones in this sample may be carry-over from other donors' samples.

This clonotype was seen only a few times. The gene calls are TRBV4-1 and TRBJ2-3; 14 bases are shared with TRBD2. With 0 bases clipped from V and 5 bases from J, the junction kept 4 bases outside the gene matches. The V gene's germline CDR1 is MGHRA and CDR2 YSYEKL. The CDR3 has 17 residues. CDR3 loop: CASSQETSGRVKDTQYF. The CDR3 DNA reads TGCGCCAGCAGCCAAGAGACTAGCGGGAGGGTGAAAGATACGCAGTATTTT.

The chain recombines TRBV27 with TRBJ2-7, with D perhaps matching TRBD1 (5 bases). Trimming removed 6 bases at V and 5 bases at J, with 14 bases between. The CDR3 contains 13 residues. From germline, CDR1 is MNHEY and CDR2 SMNVEV (reference sequence). The CDR3 bases are TGTGCCAGCAGCCGGACACACCGGGACGAGCAGTACGTC. Its translation: CASSRTHRDEQYV.

This chain links TRBV20-1 with TRBJ1-2; 9 nucleotides match TRBD1. Germline V CDR1 and CDR2: DFQATT, SNEGSKA (reference sequence). V dropped 5 bases and J dropped 2; count of bases not matched to a gene: 12. The CDR3 totals 16 residues. The CDR3 sequence is CSAGGGGTGNNYGYTF. The CDR3 nucleotides read TGCAGTGCTGGGGGCGGGGGGACAGGGAACAACTATGGCTACACCTTC.

The V and J genes are TRBV29-1 and TRBJ1-2, with 9 positions matching TRBD1. Unmatched junction bases numbered 16, after V lost 6 bases and J lost 8 bases. The CDR3 runs 15 residues. Germline-derived CDR1 and CDR2 are SQVTM and ANQGSEA. The DNA of the CDR3 is TGCAGCGTGAATTCCGGGACAGGGTCGTTGAAGGGCTACACCTTC. Residues: CSVNSGTGSLKGYTF.

In its sample, this clonotype was seen many times. V and J are TRBV12-3 or TRBV12-4 and TRBJ1-1; D is perhaps TRBD1 (5 bases). The CDR3 spans 14 residues. The germline V and J ends were trimmed by 0 bases and 4 bases, with 9 bases remaining between them. The CDR3 loop is CASSLARQTTEAFF. As DNA, the CDR3 is TGTGCCAGCAGTTTAGCTCGACAGACCACTGAAGCTTTCTTT.

The chain links TRBV2 to TRBJ2-5, with 15 bases identical to TRBD2. Germline CDR1 is SNHLY and CDR2 is FYNNEI. The junction had 13 bases not matched to a gene; V was cut back by 9 bases and J by 2 bases. This CDR3 has 18 amino acids. CDR3 nucleotides: TGTGCCAGAGGCTTTTGGACTAGCGGGAGGGAGGGGCAAGAGACCCAGTACTTC. This sequence encodes CARGFWTSGREGQETQYF.

This clonotype was detected a few times. The chain has TRBV11-2 and TRBJ1-1; tentative D call: TRBD1 (5 bases). CDR3 length: 16 amino acids. The V gene lost 5 bases and the J gene lost 2 bases, with 18 bases spanning the gap. Germline loops: CDR1 SGHAT, CDR2 FQNNGV. The CDR3 reads CASSNPHVGANTEAFF. In DNA form, the CDR3 reads TGTGCCAGCAGCAATCCTCACGTCGGGGCCAACACTGAAGCTTTCTTT.

The rearrangement links TRBV4-1 to TRBJ1-2; D remains unclear. The CDR3 has 13 amino acids. V was clipped by 2 bases and J by 6 bases, with 10 bases between them. Looked up from germline, CDR1 is MGHRA and CDR2 is YSYEKL. The CDR3 is CASSQLLGDGYTF. CDR3 nucleotide sequence: TGCGCCAGCAGCCAACTTCTCGGGGATGGCTACACCTTC.

The genes are TRBV20-1 and TRBJ1-5, with 8 bases aligning to TRBD1. Germline trimming cut 0 bases from V and 7 bases from J; bases unmatched to any gene: 5. CDR1 and CDR2 from the germline V gene are DFQATT and SNEGSKA (reference sequence). The CDR3 spans 14 residues. The CDR3 nucleotides read TGCAGTGCTAGAGATCAACAGGGGGGCCAGCCCCAGCATTTT. Translated: CSARDQQGGQPQHF.

The rearrangement uses TRBV5-6 and TRBJ1-1; D unclear. Germline V lookup: CDR1 SGHDT, CDR2 YYEEEE. The ends were cut back, 0 bases at V and 3 bases at J, with 9 bases in the middle. CDR3 length: 14 residues. CDR3 residues: CASSLVVDDTEAFF. In DNA form, the CDR3 reads TGTGCCAGCAGCTTGGTCGTGGACGACACTGAAGCTTTCTTT.

This clonotype turned up a few times. The genes are TRBV7-2 and TRBJ1-2; a weak D match, TRBD1 (5 bases). Germline V gives CDR1 SGHTA, CDR2 FQGNSA. This CDR3 has 14 residues. V was cut by 5 bases and J by 1 base, with 11 bases left in between. CDR3 coding DNA: TGTGCCAGCAGCACCCGGGACGGTAACTATGGCTACACCTTC. It is translated as CASSTRDGNYGYTF.

V gene TRBV4-1 combines with J gene TRBJ2-7; 7 bases are a match to TRBD1. Germline CDR1 MGHRA, CDR2 YSYEKL. Germline trimming cut 3 bases from V and 4 bases from J; bases unmatched to any gene: 12. This CDR3 comprises 16 residues. CDR3 DNA: TGCGCCAGCAGCCAGGAGCCTTCGGACAGGTTATACGAGCAGTACTTC. Residues: CASSQEPSDRLYEQYF.

The rearrangement links TRBV19 to TRBJ2-1; 8 nucleotides agree with TRBD2. Germline lookup yields CDR1 LNHDA and CDR2 SQIVND (reference sequence). J gave up 6 bases and V 3 bases, and 7 bases lay outside the gene matches. This CDR3 is 15 amino acids long. CDR3 sequence: CASSMERESGNEQFF. In DNA, the CDR3 is TGTGCCAGTAGTATGGAGCGGGAGTCGGGCAATGAGCAGTTCTTC.

This chain joins TRBV20-1 and TRBJ1-1; 8 nucleotides match TRBD1. The V gene's germline CDR1 is DFQATT and CDR2 SNEGSKA (reference sequence). Trimming at V came to 3 bases and at J to 3 bases, leaving 6 bases not matched to a gene. The CDR3 runs to 14 residues. In nucleotides, the CDR3 is TGCAGTGCTAGGACAGGGGCGGGACACACTGAAGCTTTCTTT. Its translation: CSARTGAGHTEAFF.

This chain links TRBV27 with TRBJ2-7, with D possibly TRBD2 on 5 matching bases. V dropped 5 bases and J dropped 2 bases, with 13 bases sitting between them. From germline, CDR1 is MNHEY and CDR2 SMNVEV (reference sequence). The CDR3 runs to 14 residues. CDR3 region: CASSTGLAPYEQYF. CDR3 coding DNA: TGTGCCAGCAGTACCGGACTGGCACCCTACGAGCAGTACTTC.

This sequence joins TRBV29-1 and TRBJ1-1, with 11 bases matching TRBD1. Losses at the gene ends were 7 bases for V and 0 bases for J; bases not matched to a gene: 4. Germline V lookup: CDR1 SQVTM, CDR2 ANQGSEA. The CDR3 loop spans 14 amino acids. The CDR3 nucleotides read TGCAGCGCCGGACAGGGGGCTATGAACACTGAAGCTTTCTTT. Protein: CSAGQGAMNTEAFF.

CDR3 in DNA: TGTGCCAGCAGCTCCCAGGGAATTAGGTTCTTC. It codes for CASSSQGIRFF. This sequence joins TRBV11-2 and TRBJ2-1, with a tentative D call TRBD1 (5 bases). Trimming cost V 4 bases and J 15 bases, with 13 bases left between them. In germline, CDR1 is SGHAT, CDR2 FQNNGV. The CDR3 has 11 residues.

This clonotype was seen more than once but under ten times. The chain combines TRBV20-1 with TRBJ2-7; a possible D gene is TRBD2 (5 bases). This CDR3 has 10 amino acids. The V gene's germline CDR1 is DFQATT and CDR2 SNEGSKA (reference sequence). The V gene lost 1 base and the J gene lost 7 bases, with 5 bases spanning the gap. The CDR3 protein is CSARGGEQYF. The CDR3 bases are TGCAGTGCTAGAGGAGGGGAGCAGTACTTC.

This clonotype was detected ten times or more. The gene calls are TRBV19 and TRBJ2-2; no reliable D call. V lost 8 bases to trimming and J lost 6 bases, with 10 bases between them. The CDR3 is 12 amino acids. Germline CDR1 is LNHDA and CDR2 is SQIVND (reference sequence). The CDR3 sequence: CASGRWAGELFF. DNA for the CDR3: TGTGCCAGTGGCCGGTGGGCCGGGGAGCTGTTTTTT.

This clonotype was counted only a few times. The genes are TRBV4-1 and TRBJ1-2, with D possibly being TRBD1 (5 bases). This CDR3 comprises 15 residues. V lost 5 bases and J lost 1, with 14 bases in between. Germline loops: CDR1 MGHRA, CDR2 YSYEKL. The CDR3 nucleotides read TGCGCCAGCAGCGAAGGCGGTAGGGGTAACTATGGCTACACCTTC. Its translation: CASSEGGRGNYGYTF.

The chain is built from TRBV6-2 or TRBV6-3 and TRBJ2-3; 11 bases match TRBD2. Germline V gene sequence: CDR1 MNHEY, CDR2 SVGEGT. CDR3 length: 16 residues. V gave up 8 bases and J gave up 4 bases; unmatched junction bases: 11. The CDR3 loop is CASRRIAGGPSDTQYF. The CDR3 DNA is TGTGCCAGCCGACGAATAGCGGGAGGGCCATCAGATACGCAGTATTTT.